The T cell receptor beta chain described here comes from a study of OX40 agonist ivuxolimab in advanced cancers. Patients who had autoimmune disease history or got systemic immunosuppression were left out. Peripheral blood came from all dose cohorts at three timepoints. Profiled with immunoSEQ multiplex PCR; TCRdb holds only in-frame clones, not every one. The sample holds about 74,000 clones, over 80% seen once. Study-level points and caveats: Antigen targets of the expanded peripheral T cells went undetermined.

As concerns this clone: The antigen remains undetermined.

Germline CDR1 is LNHDA and CDR2 is SQIVND (reference sequence). V lost 5 bases, J lost 7 bases, and 9 bases lay in between. This CDR3 is built from 12 residues. Sample: CD4+ or CD8+ T cells sorted from blood, taken in a trial of the OX40 agonist ivuxolimab. The TCR comes from an adult with an advanced solid tumor such as melanoma, head and neck, liver or kidney cancer. The genes are TRBV19 and TRBJ1-5, with D hard to call. CDR3 nucleotide sequence: TGTGCCAGTAGTGAAGGGAGACAGCCCCAGCATTTT. This gives the protein CASSEGRQPQHF.